The 13 T cell receptor beta chains in this list originate from one sample, sequenced in a study of T cell changes during pregnancy in multiple sclerosis. Assay: immunoSEQ multiplex PCR; the TCRdb copy retains only in-frame clones and omits some. The sample holds about 97,000 clones, about nine tenths seen once. The source material was peripheral blood, sampled in the second trimester of pregnancy. The receptors were sampled from a female donor in good health, enrolled as a control in a pregnancy study.

The J gene is TRBJ2-6, the V gene TRBV30; 9 bases fit TRBD2. The length of the CDR3 is 16 residues. CDR1 GTSNPN and CDR2 SVGIG come from the germline V gene (reference sequence). After removal of 0 bases from V and 2 bases from J, the junction contained 2 bases not matched to a gene. The CDR3 nucleotides read TGTGCCTGGAGTGTAGGACTAGCGCCTGGGGCCAACGTCCTGACTTTC. Translated: CAWSVGLAPGANVLTF.

The genes are TRBV28 and TRBJ2-1; D perhaps matches TRBD1 (7 bases). The V gene lost 6 bases and the J gene lost 7 bases, with 16 bases spanning the gap. Germline V lookup: CDR1 MDHEN, CDR2 SYDVKM. The CDR3 loop spans 14 amino acids. CDR3 residues: CASSSGDRVNEQFF. The CDR3 DNA follows: TGTGCCAGCAGCTCGGGAGACAGGGTGAATGAGCAGTTCTTC.

CDR3 DNA: TGTGCCAGCAGTTCAGCGGCGACCTACAATGAGCAGTTCTTC. Its protein is CASSSAATYNEQFF. This chain connects TRBV27 to TRBJ2-1, with a tentative D call TRBD2 (5 bases). The V gene lost 4 bases and the J gene lost 2 bases, with 9 bases spanning the gap. The V gene's germline CDR1 is MNHEY and CDR2 SMNVEV (reference sequence). The CDR3 loop spans 14 amino acids.

This clone was recorded only once. This chain links TRBV6-5 with TRBJ1-2; TRBD1 matches at 7 bases. After removal of 5 bases from V and 4 bases from J, the junction contained 10 bases not matched to a gene. Germline V lookup: CDR1 MNHEY, CDR2 SVGAGI. The CDR3 loop spans 15 amino acids. The CDR3: CASSADRVTRYGYTF. As DNA, the CDR3 is TGTGCCAGCAGTGCAGACAGGGTAACTCGCTATGGCTACACCTTC.

The J gene is TRBJ2-2, the V gene TRBV7-2, with D tentatively TRBD2 (5 bases). The CDR3 covers 14 residues. CDR1 and CDR2 (germline): SGHTA, FQGNSA. The ends were cut back, 3 bases at V and 4 bases at J, with 9 bases in the middle. The DNA for the CDR3 is TGTGCCAGCAGCTTTTCGAGGGTCACCGGGGAGCTGTTTTTT. Residues: CASSFSRVTGELFF.

This rearrangement joins TRBV27 to TRBJ2-7, with a possible D match to TRBD1 (6 bases). The CDR3 is made up of 14 amino acids. The germline gives CDR1 MNHEY, CDR2 SMNVEV (reference sequence). Trimming took off 5 bases at V and 3 bases at J, with 14 bases between the two ends. CDR3 region: CASSVRTDNYEQYF. The CDR3 DNA sequence: TGTGCCAGCAGTGTAAGGACAGATAACTACGAGCAGTACTTC.

V is TRBV18 and J is TRBJ1-1; 10 bases are a match to TRBD1. CDR1 and CDR2 from the germline V gene are KGHSH and LQKENI. The V and J ends lost 3 bases and 5 bases, in that order; junction bases with no gene match: 9. The CDR3 sequence is 16 residues long. The CDR3 nucleotides read TGTGCCAGCTCACCGGAGGGACAGGGGAGGAGAACTGAAGCTTTCTTT. Its protein is CASSPEGQGRRTEAFF.

The chain recombines TRBV2 with TRBJ1-4, with TRBD1 identical over 7 bases. Germline V gives CDR1 SNHLY, CDR2 FYNNEI. This CDR3 comprises 14 residues. J lost 5 bases, V lost 5 bases, and 5 bases had no gene match. As DNA, the CDR3 is TGTGCCAGCAGTCTACAGGGGCGGAATGAAAAACTGTTTTTT. Translated, it gives CASSLQGRNEKLFF. Complete variable domain (other parts from reference TRBV2 and TRBJ1-4): EPEVTQTPSHQVTQMGQEVILRCVPISNHLYFYWYRQILGQKVEFLVSFYNNEISEKSEIFDDQFSVERPDGSNFTLKIRSTKLEDSAMYFCASSLQGRNEKLFFGSGTQLSVL.

The genes are TRBV20-1 and TRBJ1-2; the match to TRBD1 covers 8 bases. CDR3 size: 11 residues. The J segment lost 14 bases and the V segment lost 7 bases, leaving 12 bases of the junction unmatched. Germline V CDR1 and CDR2: DFQATT, SNEGSKA (reference sequence). The CDR3 loop is CSVWDRRGLTF. The DNA of the CDR3 is TGCAGTGTCTGGGACAGGCGGGGATTAACCTTC.

The rearrangement uses TRBV4-3 and TRBJ2-3, with 12 bases that match TRBD2. The CDR3 runs 16 residues. Germline V gene data show CDR1 as LGHNA and CDR2 as YSLEER. Trimming removed 4 bases from V and 2 bases from J; junction bases left unmatched: 4. CDR3 nucleotide sequence: TGCGCCAGCAGCCGAGGACTAGCGGGGCTCACAGATACGCAGTATTTT. Translated: CASSRGLAGLTDTQYF.

The chain's CDR3 is CASSIRGGLSTDTQYF. As DNA, the CDR3 is TGTGCCAGTAGTATTCGGGGGGGCCTGAGCACAGATACGCAGTATTTT. The J gene is TRBJ2-3, the V gene TRBV19; TRBD2 matches at 8 bases. The CDR3 contains 16 residues. CDR1 is LNHDA and CDR2 is SQIVND in the germline V gene (reference sequence). After removal of 3 bases from V and 0 bases from J, the junction contained 5 bases not matched to a gene.

V gene TRBV5-6 combines with J gene TRBJ1-2, with 7 bases identical to TRBD1. Germline values: CDR1 SGHDT, CDR2 YYEEEE. The CDR3 consists of 13 residues. The V gene end was trimmed by 2 bases and the J gene end by 8 bases; junction bases not matched to a gene: 6. CDR3 in amino acids: CASSFEDRRGYTF. The DNA of the CDR3 is TGTGCCAGCAGCTTTGAGGACAGGAGAGGCTACACCTTC.

This clone is a singleton in its sample. The genes are TRBV29-1 and TRBJ2-7; 8 bases line up with TRBD1. CDR3 size: 16 residues. CDR1 and CDR2 from the germline V gene are SQVTM and ANQGSEA. V dropped 2 bases and J dropped 1; count of bases not matched to a gene: 10. CDR3 protein: CSVELIGTGLSYEQYF. CDR3 nucleotide sequence: TGCAGCGTTGAATTGATTGGGACAGGCCTTTCCTACGAGCAGTACTTC.